Listed below are T cell receptor beta chains from one sample, sequenced in a study of post-analysis software for immune sequencing data. TCRdb ran MiXCR on the PCR reads and lists one entry per CDR3 protein. The table has about 170,000 distinct CDR3 sequences, around 30% seen once; the top ten hold less than 1.6%. Sequencing was carried out using blood. The receptors here all came from a girl under 18 with multiple sclerosis. CDR3s include the opening cysteine and the closing phenylalanine or tryptophan. D genes are given only for firm matches. Clone size is shown for a subset of rows, as once, few, many or a class of expanded clone.

>TRBJ2-6|TRBV18|16|.|many
CASSPPQAPGANVLTF
TGTGCCAGCTCACCACCGCAAGCGCCTGGGGCCAACGTCCTGACTTTC
>TRBJ1-2|TRBV2|16|TRBD1|.
CASSRLSGQGPYGYTF
TGTGCCAGCAGCCGTCTTTCGGGACAGGGCCCTTATGGCTACACCTTC
>TRBJ1-1|TRBV27|13|.|.
CASSFTKASEAFF
TGTGCCAGCAGTTTTACAAAAGCTTCTGAAGCTTTCTTT
>TRBJ2-3|TRBV11-2|16|TRBD2|many
CASSFDPGLATFTQYF
TGTGCCAGCAGCTTCGATCCGGGACTAGCGACCTTTACGCAGTATTTT
>TRBJ1-1|TRBV20-1|14|.|.
CSASWRNRYTEAFF
TGCAGTGCTAGTTGGAGGAACAGGTACACTGAAGCTTTCTTT
>TRBJ2-5|TRBV7-9|12|.|many
CASSFGGETQYF
TGTGCCAGCAGCTTCGGTGGAGAGACCCAGTACTTC
>TRBJ2-7|TRBV5-1|16|.|many
CASNPKSGLNTYEQYF
TGCGCCAGCAATCCGAAAAGCGGGCTTAACACCTACGAGCAGTACTTC
>TRBJ1-1|TRBV28|11|.|.
CASKMNTEAFF
TGTGCCAGCAAGATGAACACTGAAGCTTTCTTT
>TRBJ1-5|TRBV12-3/TRBV12-4|14|.|few
CASTSSGYNPPQHF
TGTGCCAGCACCTCTTCTGGGTACAATCCGCCCCAGCATTTT
>TRBJ2-5|TRBV27|16|.|many
CASSLLGDASQETQYF
TGTGCCAGCAGCCTATTGGGGGACGCAAGCCAAGAGACCCAGTACTTC
>TRBJ2-5|TRBV11-2|15|.|.
CASTLGSGYQETQYF
TGTGCCAGCACCCTTGGGTCCGGATACCAAGAGACCCAGTACTTC
>TRBJ2-5|TRBV29-1|12|.|many
CSGRDYQETQYF
TGCAGCGGTCGGGACTACCAAGAGACCCAGTACTTC
>TRBJ2-7|TRBV18|15|TRBD2|many
CASSPTSGQIYEQYF
TGTGCCAGCTCACCAACTAGCGGGCAGATCTACGAGCAGTACTTC
>TRBJ2-1|TRBV10-3|15|.|few
CAISESVGGGNEQFF
TGTGCCATCAGTGAGTCGGTGGGGGGAGGCAATGAGCAGTTCTTC